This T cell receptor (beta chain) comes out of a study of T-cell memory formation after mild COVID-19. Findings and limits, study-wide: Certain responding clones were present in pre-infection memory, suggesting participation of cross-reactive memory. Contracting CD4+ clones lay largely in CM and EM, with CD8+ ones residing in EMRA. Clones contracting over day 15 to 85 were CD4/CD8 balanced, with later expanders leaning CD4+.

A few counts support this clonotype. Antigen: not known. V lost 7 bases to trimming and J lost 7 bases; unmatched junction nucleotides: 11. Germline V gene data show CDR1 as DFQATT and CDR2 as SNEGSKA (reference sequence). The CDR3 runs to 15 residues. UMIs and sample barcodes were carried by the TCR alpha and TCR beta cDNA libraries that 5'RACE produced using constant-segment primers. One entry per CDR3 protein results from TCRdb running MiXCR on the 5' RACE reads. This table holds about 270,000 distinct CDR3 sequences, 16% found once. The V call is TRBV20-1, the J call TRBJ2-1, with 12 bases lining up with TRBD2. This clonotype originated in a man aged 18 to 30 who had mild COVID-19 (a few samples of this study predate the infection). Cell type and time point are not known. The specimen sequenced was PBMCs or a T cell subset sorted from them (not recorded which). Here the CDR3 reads CSVPSGLAGRNEQFF. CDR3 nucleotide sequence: TGCAGTGTACCCTCAGGACTAGCGGGGAGAAATGAGCAGTTCTTC.